What follows are 14 T cell receptor beta chains derived from one specimen sequenced in a study of siplizumab effects on memory and regulatory T cells. Sequencing was performed with immunoSEQ multiplex PCR; in TCRdb, only in-frame clones are kept and a portion is missing. The sample records about 64,000 clones, roughly 96% being singletons. The specimen sequenced was naive CD8+ T cells sorted from blood. The receptors derive from a human donor in good health.

The genes are TRBV5-1 and TRBJ2-5; TRBD2 matches 10 bases. The CDR3 consists of 13 residues. J lost 5 bases, V lost 4 bases, and 2 bases had no gene match. From germline, CDR1 is SGHRS and CDR2 YFSETQ. DNA for the CDR3: TGCGCCAGCAGCGAGCGGGGGGGCGAGACCCAGTACTTC. Translation: CASSERGGETQYF.

This chain connects TRBV7-9 to TRBJ1-5; 7 nucleotides line up with TRBD1. The CDR3 consists of 15 residues. The V gene end was trimmed by 1 base and the J gene end by 3 bases; junction bases not matched to a gene: 3. CDR1 is SEHNR and CDR2 is FQNEAQ in the germline V gene (reference sequence). CDR3 bases: TGTGCCAGCAGCTTAGGCGGGACAGACAATCAGCCCCAGCATTTT. It codes for CASSLGGTDNQPQHF.

V is TRBV19 and J is TRBJ2-3; TRBD2 matches at 7 bases. The V and J ends lost 3 bases and 3 bases, in that order; junction bases with no gene match: 3. Germline V gives CDR1 LNHDA, CDR2 SQIVND (reference sequence). The CDR3 runs 14 residues. Here the CDR3 reads CASSMMGGTDTQYF. The CDR3 DNA follows: TGTGCCAGTAGTATGATGGGGGGGACAGATACGCAGTATTTT.

V and J are TRBV10-3 and TRBJ1-2; 9 nucleotides line up with TRBD1. The CDR3 has 16 residues. The junction had 6 bases not matched to a gene; V was cut back by 0 bases and J by 4 bases. CDR1 ENHRY and CDR2 SYGVKD come from the germline V gene. The CDR3 sequence: CAISESTWTGVYGYTF. CDR3 bases: TGTGCCATCAGTGAGTCGACGTGGACAGGGGTCTATGGCTACACCTTC.

The rearrangement joins TRBV4-2 to TRBJ1-2, with D unresolved. This CDR3 spans 15 amino acids. The V gene's germline CDR1 is LGHNA and CDR2 YNFKEQ. V lost 1 base and J 0 bases, leaving 9 bases between the germline ends. CDR3 sequence (DNA): TGTGCCAGCAGCCAAGCAAGCTTAGCTAACTATGGCTACACCTTC. Amino acid sequence: CASSQASLANYGYTF.

V usage is TRBV7-9 and J usage is TRBJ2-3, with D unresolved. In germline, CDR1 is SEHNR, CDR2 FQNEAQ (reference sequence). This CDR3 contains 15 residues. With 5 bases removed from V and 3 bases from J, the gap between germline ends came to 15 bases. As DNA, the CDR3 is TGTGCCAGCAGCCAAGGTCAATTTGAGACAGATACGCAGTATTTT. Translated, it gives CASSQGQFETDTQYF.

The V gene is TRBV6-5, the J gene TRBJ1-2; the D gene is possibly TRBD1 (6 bases). V was shortened by 4 bases and J by 8 bases, with 14 bases between the two germline ends. This CDR3 is 13 amino acids long. The germline V gene encodes CDR1 MNHEY and CDR2 SVGAGI. CDR3 residues: CASSLYRERGYTF. The CDR3 coding sequence is TGTGCCAGCAGTTTATACAGGGAAAGGGGCTACACCTTC.

The rearrangement links TRBV6-5 to TRBJ1-5; a possible D gene is TRBD1 (6 bases). Germline CDR1 is MNHEY and CDR2 is SVGAGI. This CDR3 region has 14 residues. V lost 6 bases and J 6 bases, leaving 15 bases between the germline ends. The CDR3 coding sequence is TGTGCCAGCAGGATCCGGGGGCGAGGTCAGCCCCAGCATTTT. Translation gives CASRIRGRGQPQHF.

The CDR3 nucleotides read TGTGCCAGCAGTTTTCTTGGGCGGACCGACACTGAAGCTTTCTTT. As protein: CASSFLGRTDTEAFF. The chain joins TRBV28 to TRBJ1-1, with unresolved D. Germline CDR1 is MDHEN and CDR2 is SYDVKM. Trimming took 3 bases from V and 3 from J, leaving 14 bases between them. The length of the CDR3 is 15 residues.

The chain uses TRBV5-6 and TRBJ1-6; no clear D. CDR3 length equals 15 residues. Trimming cost V 0 bases and J 8 bases, with 12 bases left between them. Germline V gene data show CDR1 as SGHDT and CDR2 as YYEEEE. The CDR3 region is CASSLDQRIDSPLHF. CDR3 bases: TGTGCCAGCAGCTTGGATCAACGGATCGATTCACCCCTCCACTTT.

This clone occurred once. The chain is built from TRBV9 and TRBJ2-3; a possible D gene is TRBD2 (6 bases). The CDR3 consists of 15 residues. Trimming removed 0 bases from V and 2 bases from J, with 10 bases in between. In germline, CDR1 is SGDLS, CDR2 YYNGEE. The CDR3 region is CASSVDGGTTDTQYF. The CDR3 DNA sequence: TGTGCCAGCAGCGTAGATGGGGGGACCACAGATACGCAGTATTTT.

The J gene is TRBJ1-2, the V gene TRBV9; 9 bases fit TRBD1. The CDR3 consists of 14 residues. Germline-derived CDR1 and CDR2 are SGDLS and YYNGEE. The V gene end was trimmed by 4 bases and the J gene end by 6 bases; junction bases not matched to a gene: 7. CDR3 DNA sequence: TGTGCCAGCAGCTCGAATACAGGGGGCCATGGCTACACCTTC. Translated, it gives CASSSNTGGHGYTF.

The chain carries TRBV4-1 and TRBJ2-7, with D perhaps matching TRBD2 (5 bases). Trimming took 3 bases from V and 3 from J, leaving 15 bases between them. The CDR3 is made up of 15 amino acids. Germline CDR1 reads MGHRA; CDR2 reads YSYEKL. CDR3 bases: TGCGCCAGCAGCCACGCCAGCGGTGGTATCTACGAGCAGTACTTC. It encodes CASSHASGGIYEQYF.

The chain is built from TRBV19 and TRBJ2-1; 8 bases align to TRBD2. V gave up 3 bases and J gave up 6 bases; unmatched junction bases: 7. The CDR3 has 15 residues. Per germline, CDR1 LNHDA and CDR2 SQIVND (reference sequence). The CDR3 coding sequence is TGTGCCAGTAGTATGGGACTAGTTGCTCTCAATGAGCAGTTCTTC. It yields the protein CASSMGLVALNEQFF.